These T cell receptor beta chains were read from a single sample in a study of blood T cell repertoires in COVID-19. Here immunoSEQ multiplex PCR was the method, and the copy in TCRdb shows in-frame clones only, minus some. Here the sample spans over 150,000 clones, approximately 88% being singletons. The source material was peripheral blood. The receptors were sampled from a woman aged 55-70 years with acute or convalescent COVID-19. The CDR3 runs from the conserved cysteine through the conserved F or W. A D gene is named only where the DNA matches it firmly. The size entry is marked missing in some rows and otherwise reads once, few, many or a size class.

d_gene: .
abundance: .
v_gene: TRBV6-5
j_gene: TRBJ2-1
CDR3aa: CASSLRGVRNEQFF
CDR3nt: TGTGCCAGCAGTTTGCGGGGTGTTCGCAATGAGCAGTTCTTC

d_gene: TRBD1
abundance: .
v_gene: TRBV5-8
j_gene: TRBJ1-2
CDR3aa: CASTRDRGNYGYTF
CDR3nt: TGTGCCAGCACCCGGGACAGGGGAAACTATGGCTACACCTTC

d_gene: TRBD2
abundance: .
v_gene: TRBV19
j_gene: TRBJ2-5
CDR3aa: CASSIRFEGRLAGLPGQETQYF
CDR3nt: TGTGCCAGTAGTATTAGATTTGAAGGAAGACTAGCGGGGCTCCCCGGCCAAGAGACCCAGTACTTC

d_gene: TRBD1
abundance: .
v_gene: TRBV7-9
j_gene: TRBJ1-6
CDR3aa: CASSVGQAQNSPLHF
CDR3nt: TGTGCCAGCAGCGTCGGACAGGCCCAAAATTCACCCCTCCACTTT

d_gene: TRBD1
abundance: .
v_gene: TRBV28
j_gene: TRBJ1-4
CDR3aa: CASKQGRNEKLFF
CDR3nt: TGTGCCAGTAAACAGGGGAGAAATGAAAAACTGTTTTTT

d_gene: TRBD1
abundance: once
v_gene: TRBV9
j_gene: TRBJ1-6
CDR3aa: CASSFKPGQGASPLHF
CDR3nt: TGTGCCAGCAGCTTTAAACCGGGACAGGGAGCTTCACCCCTCCACTTT

d_gene: TRBD2
abundance: .
v_gene: TRBV5-4
j_gene: TRBJ2-3
CDR3aa: CASSRGRAGRSTDTQYF
CDR3nt: TGTGCCAGCAGCCGAGGTCGAGCGGGGCGTAGCACAGATACGCAGTATTTT

d_gene: .
abundance: .
v_gene: TRBV27
j_gene: TRBJ2-7
CDR3aa: CASSLKPRQSYESEQYF
CDR3nt: TGTGCCAGCAGTTTAAAGCCCCGACAGAGTTATGAGTCCGAGCAGTACTTC

d_gene: TRBD1
abundance: .
v_gene: TRBV11-3
j_gene: TRBJ2-7
CDR3aa: CASSSQPGTGGEQYF
CDR3nt: TGTGCCAGCAGCTCTCAGCCCGGGACAGGGGGCGAGCAGTACTTC

d_gene: .
abundance: .
v_gene: TRBV7-3
j_gene: TRBJ1-6
CDR3aa: CASSLLDNSPLHF
CDR3nt: TGTGCCAGCAGCTTACTTGATAATTCACCCCTCCACTTT

d_gene: .
abundance: .
v_gene: TRBV2
j_gene: TRBJ1-6
CDR3aa: CASSDQANSPLHF
CDR3nt: TGTGCCAGCAGTGATCAGGCCAATTCACCCCTCCACTTT

d_gene: TRBD1
abundance: .
v_gene: TRBV7-9
j_gene: TRBJ1-5
CDR3aa: CASSPLTGAPGPQHF
CDR3nt: TGTGCCAGCAGCCCACTGACAGGGGCCCCAGGGCCCCAGCATTTT

d_gene: TRBD1
abundance: .
v_gene: TRBV2
j_gene: TRBJ1-5
CDR3aa: CASRTGTGGLSNQPQHF
CDR3nt: TGTGCCAGCAGAACCGGGACAGGGGGTTTGAGCAATCAGCCCCAGCATTTT

d_gene: .
abundance: .
v_gene: TRBV5-6
j_gene: TRBJ2-7
CDR3aa: CASSLGRTYEQYF
CDR3nt: TGTGCCAGCAGCTTGGGGAGGACCTACGAGCAGTACTTC

d_gene: .
abundance: .
v_gene: TRBV19
j_gene: TRBJ2-7
CDR3aa: CASRGGAYEQYF
CDR3nt: TGTGCCAGTAGAGGGGGGGCCTACGAGCAGTACTTC

d_gene: .
abundance: once
v_gene: TRBV3-1/TRBV3-2
j_gene: TRBJ1-4
CDR3aa: CASSQDRGNRDREKLFF
CDR3nt: TGTGCCAGCAGCCAAGATCGAGGTAACAGGGATAGGGAAAAACTGTTTTTT

d_gene: .
abundance: .
v_gene: TRBV7-6
j_gene: TRBJ1-1
CDR3aa: CASSLAPLSLYQGYGDEAFF
CDR3nt: TGTGCCAGCAGCTTAGCCCCCCTATCCTTATATCAGGGGTATGGGGATGAAGCTTTCTTT

d_gene: .
abundance: .
v_gene: TRBV7-3
j_gene: TRBJ2-5
CDR3aa: CASSRAGPPQYF
CDR3nt: TGTGCCAGCAGCAGGGCGGGACCCCCCCAGTACTTC

d_gene: TRBD1
abundance: .
v_gene: TRBV4-1
j_gene: TRBJ2-7
CDR3aa: CASSQEGQGAYEQYF
CDR3nt: TGCGCCAGCAGCCAAGAGGGACAGGGGGCTTACGAGCAGTACTTC

d_gene: .
abundance: .
v_gene: TRBV7-3
j_gene: TRBJ2-5
CDR3aa: CASSAWATRETQYF
CDR3nt: TGTGCCAGCAGCGCCTGGGCTACTCGAGAGACCCAGTACTTC

d_gene: .
abundance: .
v_gene: TRBV5-5
j_gene: TRBJ1-1
CDR3aa: CASSPGTQAFF
CDR3nt: TGTGCCAGCAGTCCCGGGACACAAGCTTTCTTT

d_gene: TRBD1
abundance: few
v_gene: TRBV20-1
j_gene: TRBJ2-7
CDR3aa: CSASGNRGPSYEQYF
CDR3nt: TGCAGTGCTAGTGGGAACAGGGGGCCCTCCTACGAGCAGTACTTC

d_gene: TRBD1
abundance: .
v_gene: TRBV6-6
j_gene: TRBJ1-1
CDR3aa: CASSWATGTVNTEAFF
CDR3nt: TGTGCCAGCAGTTGGGCAACTGGGACAGTGAACACTGAAGCTTTCTTT

d_gene: .
abundance: .
v_gene: TRBV18
j_gene: TRBJ2-7
CDR3aa: CASSPRQNPYEQYF
CDR3nt: TGTGCCAGCTCACCACGCCAGAATCCCTACGAGCAGTACTTC

d_gene: .
abundance: once
v_gene: TRBV18
j_gene: TRBJ2-7
CDR3aa: CASSPLDEQYF
CDR3nt: TGTGCCAGCTCACCTCTAGACGAGCAGTACTTC

d_gene: .
abundance: .
v_gene: TRBV6-5
j_gene: TRBJ2-3
CDR3aa: CASSYPTRDTQYF
CDR3nt: TGTGCCAGCAGTTACCCCACGCGGGATACGCAGTATTTT